Each of the 10 T cell receptor beta chains below was sequenced from the same sample in a study of cytomegalovirus exposure and HLA in healthy donors. Primers for the PCR totalled 60 Vbeta and 13 Jbeta. Sequencing used immunoSEQ multiplex PCR; TCRdb keeps in-frame clones, though not all of them. Among roughly 200,000 clones, roughly 70% were seen once, and the ten largest hold 2.6%. Sample: PBMCs. The receptors were gathered from a middle-aged man in good health and CMV-seropositive.

As concerns this clone: Compared with germline, one end of the junction differs, possibly owing to a read error. CDR3: CATSGTANTEAFF. The CDR3 DNA sequence: TGCGCCACCAGCGGGACAGCGAACACTGAAGCTTTCTTT. The chain links TRBV4-1 to TRBJ1-1; 7 bases fit TRBD1. This CDR3 has 13 amino acids. Germline values: CDR1 MGHRA, CDR2 YSYEKL.

This sequence joins TRBV7-9 and TRBJ2-3, with D tentatively TRBD2 (6 bases). Per the germline V gene, CDR1 is SEHNR and CDR2 is FQNEAQ (reference sequence). V was clipped by 5 bases and J by 0 bases, with 18 bases between them. CDR3 size: 17 residues. The CDR3 DNA reads as TGTGCCAGCAGCGCTTTAAGGACTACCTATAGCACAGATACGCAGTATTTT. Translation gives CASSALRTTYSTDTQYF.

For this clone: Other DNA sequences in the same sample also yield this CDR3. The V call is TRBV7-2, the J call TRBJ1-1; 10 bases fit TRBD1. CDR1 is SGHTA and CDR2 is FQGNSA in the germline V gene. Trimming cost V 4 bases and J 4 bases; bases outside gene matches: 0. This CDR3 region has 13 residues. The CDR3: CASSWTGGTEAFF. CDR3 bases: TGTGCCAGCAGCTGGACAGGGGGCACTGAAGCTTTCTTT.

This clone was detected a few times. The chain joins TRBV5-6 to TRBJ1-1; no firm D call. Trimming took off 7 bases at V and 3 bases at J, with 7 bases between the two ends. In germline, CDR1 is SGHDT, CDR2 YYEEEE. The CDR3 length is 11 residues. The CDR3 spells CASLRDTEAFF. The CDR3 DNA sequence: TGTGCCAGCTTACGGGACACTGAAGCTTTCTTT. Variable domain in full (rest from reference TRBV5-6 and TRBJ1-1): DAGVTQSPTHLIKTRGQQVTLRCSPKSGHDTVSWYQQALGQGPQFIFQYYEEEERQRGNFPDRFSGHQFPNYSSELNVNALLLGDSALYLCASLRDTEAFFGQGTRLTVV.

This sequence joins TRBV14 and TRBJ1-3; D not certain. The V gene lost 3 bases and the J gene lost 4 bases, with 4 bases spanning the gap. Germline-derived CDR1 and CDR2 are SGHDN and FVKESK. This CDR3 has 12 residues. The CDR3 DNA reads TGTGCCAGCAGCCACCTCGGAAACACCATATATTTT. This sequence encodes CASSHLGNTIYF.

This sequence joins TRBV6-1 and TRBJ2-7, with D maybe TRBD1 (6 bases). CDR1 is MNHNS, CDR2 SASEGT, per germline. The CDR3 is made up of 15 amino acids. Deletions cut 2 bases from V and 6 bases from J, with 17 bases between. The CDR3 is CASSEIIGGMSEQYF. The DNA of the CDR3 is TGTGCCAGCAGTGAAATAATAGGGGGAATGAGCGAGCAGTACTTC.

The chain carries TRBV7-8 and TRBJ2-1; 8 bases map to TRBD2. V lost 4 bases and J lost 12; bases outside the gene matches: 26. CDR3 length equals 19 residues. Looked up from germline, CDR1 is SGHVS and CDR2 is FQNEAQ. CDR3 amino acids: CASSSPRTRRGVSVKRQFF. In DNA, the CDR3 is TGTGCCAGCAGCTCCCCCCGGACGAGGCGGGGGGTGTCCGTAAAGCGGCAGTTCTTC.

This clone was observed a handful of times. The J gene is TRBJ1-2, the V gene TRBV7-9, with 7 positions matching TRBD1. CDR3 length: 16 amino acids. Trimming removed 5 bases from V and 4 bases from J; junction bases left unmatched: 13. CDR1 is SEHNR and CDR2 is FQNEAQ in the germline V gene (reference sequence). As DNA, the CDR3 is TGTGCCAGCAGCCCGAAGCTAACAGGGGACCTCTATGGCTACACCTTC. Amino acid sequence: CASSPKLTGDLYGYTF.

The gene calls are TRBV15 and TRBJ1-1; a possible D gene is TRBD1 (6 bases). The CDR3 has 15 amino acids. The germline V gene has CDR1 LNHNV and CDR2 YYDKDF (reference sequence). Trimming shortened V by 8 bases and J by 1 base, and 17 bases separated the two germline ends. CDR3 sequence (DNA): TGTGCCACCGCGGAGACGCGGGGGGCGAACACTGAAGCTTTCTTT. As protein: CATAETRGANTEAFF.

This clone was observed a handful of times. The V call is TRBV27, the J call TRBJ1-6, with 8 bases matching TRBD1. The CDR3 has 14 residues. Germline CDR1 reads MNHEY; CDR2 reads SMNVEV (reference sequence). V lost 7 bases, J lost 7 bases, and 6 bases stayed unmatched. CDR3 DNA: TGTGCCAGCACCACGGGACAGGCGAATTCACCCCTCCACTTT. Translating it yields CASTTGQANSPLHF.